The 12 T cell receptor beta chains below were found in one sample sequenced in a study of T cells in Graves' hyperthyroidism and ophthalmopathy. Regions amplified from RNA transcripts were the TCR beta CDR3 regions. Primed by the HTBI set, a first-round RT-PCR was run on the TCR CDR3. TCRdb ran MiXCR on the multiplex PCR reads and lists one entry per CDR3 protein. Of more than 550,000 distinct CDR3 sequences listed, around 15% are singletons. Sequenced material: blood. The receptor set was obtained from a man aged 50 to 60 with Graves' hyperthyroidism.

This clonotype was observed at least ten times. The rearrangement uses TRBV28 and TRBJ2-7, with D uncertain. Germline lookup yields CDR1 MDHEN and CDR2 SYDVKM. The CDR3 is made up of 12 amino acids. V shed 2 bases and J shed 6 bases, with 8 bases lying between them. The CDR3 reads CASSLGPPEQYF. The DNA of the CDR3 is TGTGCCAGCAGTTTAGGGCCTCCCGAGCAGTACTTC.

In its sample, this clonotype was seen many times. V usage is TRBV7-2 and J usage is TRBJ2-7; D gene unclear. The V gene lost 5 bases and the J gene lost 0 bases, with 14 bases spanning the gap. This CDR3 has 15 residues. The germline CDR1 and CDR2 sequences are SGHTA and FQGNSA. CDR3 bases: TGTGCCAGCAGCCAAGAATTTGTAGGCTCCTACGAGCAGTACTTC. Translated, it gives CASSQEFVGSYEQYF.

V gene TRBV29-1 combines with J gene TRBJ2-5; D is uncertain. The germline V gene has CDR1 SQVTM and CDR2 ANQGSEA. The CDR3 totals 10 residues. V was shortened by 7 bases and J by 5 bases, with 8 bases between the two germline ends. CDR3 in DNA: TGCAGCGGAAAACAGGAGACCCAGTACTTC. Amino acid sequence: CSGKQETQYF.

This clonotype has only a few counts. This rearrangement joins TRBV10-3 to TRBJ2-1; D may be TRBD1 or TRBD2 (5 bases each). The germline V and J ends were trimmed by 3 bases and 10 bases, with 16 bases remaining between them. The CDR3 runs to 14 residues. CDR1 and CDR2 (germline): ENHRY, SYGVKD. The CDR3 DNA reads as TGTGCCATCAGTGACCCCGGGACGGTCAGGGAGCAGTTCTTC. Translation gives CAISDPGTVREQFF.

J is TRBJ2-7 and V is TRBV6-1; unclear D gene. Trimming left V 7 bases short and J 2 bases short, with 15 bases between. CDR3 size: 14 residues. Germline values: CDR1 MNHNS, CDR2 SASEGT. The CDR3 is CASIKTEIPYEQYF. Written as DNA, the CDR3 is TGTGCCAGCATTAAGACCGAAATACCCTACGAGCAGTACTTC.

The V and J genes are TRBV4-3 and TRBJ2-3; perhaps TRBD2 as D (6 bases). Deletions cut 0 bases from V and 3 bases from J, with 16 bases between. Germline CDR1 LGHNA, CDR2 YSLEER. This CDR3 region has 17 residues. The CDR3 DNA sequence: TGCGCCAGCAGCCAAGATCTCGGGGGAGTAGGAACAGATACGCAGTATTTT. This sequence encodes CASSQDLGGVGTDTQYF.

A few counts support this clonotype. The V call is TRBV6-2 or TRBV6-3, the J call TRBJ2-7; no firm D call. Germline V lookup: CDR1 MNHEY, CDR2 SVGEGT. Between the trimmed V and J ends, which lost 5 bases and 7 bases, there was a span of 9 bases. The length of the CDR3 is 11 residues. The CDR3 is CASSRLWEQYF. The CDR3 bases are TGTGCCAGCAGTCGGTTGTGGGAGCAGTACTTC.

J is TRBJ2-2 and V is TRBV29-1, with D possibly being TRBD1 (6 bases). The CDR3 runs 14 residues. The V and J ends lost 7 bases and 4 bases respectively, with 16 bases between them. Germline CDR1 and CDR2: SQVTM and ANQGSEA. CDR3: CSGSLWGRTGELFF. The CDR3 DNA follows: TGCAGCGGGTCCTTATGGGGGCGCACCGGGGAGCTGTTTTTT.

The chain joins TRBV28 to TRBJ2-1; TRBD2 matches at 10 bases. V shed 6 bases and J 6 bases; nucleotides not matched to a gene: 20. The CDR3 is made up of 19 amino acids. Germline V gene data show CDR1 as MDHEN and CDR2 as SYDVKM. CDR3 region: CASSRAGASGRDTCNEQFF. In DNA form, the CDR3 reads TGTGCCAGCAGCCGCGCCGGTGCTAGCGGGAGAGACACCTGCAATGAGCAGTTCTTC.

This clonotype appeared a few times. The chain has TRBV28 and TRBJ1-5; TRBD1 is a possible D gene (6 bases). The CDR3 spans 14 residues. Trimming pared 5 bases from V and 7 bases from J, leaving 15 bases between. Germline V gene sequence: CDR1 MDHEN, CDR2 SYDVKM. The CDR3 loop reads CASSSSLGAQPQHF. Here the CDR3 DNA reads TGTGCCAGCAGTAGCTCATTGGGGGCCCAGCCCCAGCATTTT.

The chain recombines TRBV9 with TRBJ1-1, with D possibly TRBD1 on 5 matching bases. The CDR3 is made up of 14 amino acids. Trimming took 0 bases from V and 6 from J, leaving 12 bases between them. CDR1 is SGDLS, CDR2 YYNGEE, per germline. The CDR3 here is CASSVAPMGAEAFF. CDR3 nucleotides: TGTGCCAGCAGCGTAGCCCCGATGGGGGCTGAAGCTTTCTTT. The variable domain in full, with the rest retrieved from reference TRBV9 and TRBJ1-1, is DSGVTQTPKHLITATGQRVTLRCSPRSGDLSVYWYQQSLDQGLQFLIQYYNGEERAKGNILERFSAQQFPDLHSELNLSSLELGDSALYFCASSVAPMGAEAFFGQGTRLTVV.

This chain links TRBV6-1 with TRBJ2-3, with 7 bases lining up with TRBD2. There are 20 residues in the CDR3. J was trimmed by 2 bases and V by 5 bases; bases with no gene match: 22. Germline V gene sequence: CDR1 MNHNS, CDR2 SASEGT. CDR3 residues: CASSYLRPAGGGIDTDTQYF. The CDR3 DNA reads TGTGCCAGCAGTTATTTAAGGCCCGCGGGCGGGGGAATTGACACAGATACGCAGTATTTT.